This TCR beta chain derives from a study of early T cells in non-severe SARS-CoV-2 infection (dated by TCRdb to about 2021). Notes on the research overall: Because TCR sequencing was done on bulk RNA from unsorted whole blood, the alpha and beta chains could not be paired.

This clonotype has at least ten counts. Its antigen remains unidentified. Base qualities are not recorded, but no much larger clone differs from it by a single base. The method was 5' RACE. For sequencing, a NextSeq 500 was employed. To correct for sequencing error and PCR bias, the TCR library protocol tagged individual cDNA molecules with unique molecular identifiers. Both TCR alpha and beta chains were sequenced, and tight co-correlation was observed between alpha and beta sequence abundances in each sample. Processing in the source paper ran as follows. Decombinator V4 was used to annotate the V gene, J gene and CDR3 of the TCR sequences. TCRs were defined as expanded if a significant change between any two time points was detected under a Poisson model with p below 0.0001. TCR abundances were normalised to the total number of TCRs sequenced in each sample and reported as counts per million. TRAV1-2 paired with TRAJ12, TRAJ20 or TRAJ33 defined MAIT TCRs, while TRAV10 paired with TRAJ18 defined iNKT TCRs. A search of VDJdb, accessed on 1 November 2021, was run for TCRs annotated to CMV, EBV and SARS-CoV-2, with TCRs annotated for multiple antigens excluded. The public sequencing data were trimmed at Q25 with fastp and processed into clonotypes with MiXCR by TCRdb, which kept only in-frame beta chains. Every CDR3 protein is listed once, alongside the most common genes and DNA of its rows. The V and J calls and clone size come from TCRdb's table, not from the authors' own analysis. The sample profile shows about 84,000 distinct CDR3 sequences; around 10% of them were found once. The ten largest clones capture about 2.6% of the sample.

V drops 3 bases and J drops 8 bases, leaving 19 bases in between. The CDR3 runs 16 amino acids, cysteine and phenylalanine included. CDR3 DNA is the only sequence kept; it has 48 bases, read in frame from the first base. The germline V gene (reference sequence) sets CDR1 to PRHDT and CDR2 to FYEKMQ. General study outcomes and caveats: Matching against VDJdb was skewed toward anti-spike CD8 responses, likely underestimated virus-specific expansions, and missed private and CD4 specificities.

This was a case-control study nested in a cohort of healthcare workers in London, UK, who had nasopharyngeal swab PCR tests and blood samples taken every week. Between 23 and 31 March 2020, the week of the UK lockdown, healthcare workers were enrolled and then followed up weekly for as long as 16 weeks. The receptor was derived from an adult who was a healthcare worker with PCR-confirmed SARS-CoV-2 infection or an uninfected control (not recorded which). The sequenced sample consisted of whole blood. The chain is assembled from TRBV13 and TRBJ1-4, with a weak D call of TRBD1 (6 bases match). The DNA sequence is as follows: TGTGCCAGCAGCTTGAGGGGGGCTCCACGAGGGGAAAAACTGTTTTTT. It encodes CASSLRGAPRGEKLFF.